This TCR beta chain was recovered during a study of human T cells and chemical hapten exposure (dated by TCRdb to 2020 to 2023). Some background on the complete study: For sensitization, 2% DPC in acetone was applied to a 2 cm by 2 cm area of upper inner arm skin. Blood was sampled from patients pre-sensitization (week 0) and at 2, 6 and about 24 weeks after DPC sensitization. Twenty-nine alopecia patients gave blood for TCR sequencing at one to four time points (pre-sensitization, 2, 6 and 24 weeks). Alopecia areata with under or over 50% scalp involvement, alopecia totalis and alopecia universalis were represented in the patient cohort, which was mostly female. Patch tests used Finn chambers with 0.01% DPC on the upper back, scored after 6 days by International Contact Dermatitis Research Group standards. The libraries were sequenced as a pool, and the TCR yield per sample differed mostly because of small variations in library volumes within the pool. Throughout the roughly 25-week study period, patients were also given weekly therapeutic DPC doses on the scalp. This study followed changes in the peripheral blood TCR repertoire in vivo during primary and secondary sensitization of alopecia patients to the hapten diphenylcyclopropenone (DPC). Study-level results and caveats: After repeated subsampling, the strength of the expansion versus patch-test correlation and the threshold at which it became significant changed. A positive correlation was found between the number of PT1 expanded TCRs and patch test score, with significance reached at thresholds 8, 16 and 32 but not 4. Significantly more large CDR3 similarity clusters were formed by expanded TCRs than by pre-sensitization or healthy control sets, consistent with antigen-driven responses. DPC sensitization did not change how many TCRs were above 1 in 1000 frequency, and no evidence was found of alterations in global repertoire structure. Alopecia, a presumed autoimmune disease, was present in all patients, so the immune response of the patients might differ from that of healthy individuals.

The protocol used for the library was RACE. For sequencing, a NextSeq 500 was employed. During library preparation, unique molecular identifiers were attached to individual cDNA molecules so that TCRs could be counted in a quantitative, reproducible way. From each blood RNA sample, both TCR alpha and TCR beta chains were sequenced. For the original study's pipeline: Samples had a median of roughly 91,000 TCRs, with a range from roughly 20,000 to 700,000. V, J and CDR3 annotation of the TCR reads was performed with the Decombinator software suite. Every sample was subsampled to the same number of TCRs (28,000) for the PS versus PT1 abundance plots. TCRs were defined as expanded if absent before sensitization and observed at least eight times at the 2-week time point. TCRdb reworked the public reads: Q25 trimming with fastp, MiXCR clone assembly, productive beta chains retained. Duplicate CDR3 protein sequences are folded into a single record with the most common DNA and genes. TCRdb's processing, not the authors' own work, is the source of the V and J calls. In this sample the table shows some 79,000 distinct CDR3 sequences, roughly a tenth of which occur a single time. The ten top clones hold about 4% of the sample.

This clonotype was counted between two and nine times. The target of this receptor is not known. No much larger clone is present one base from it, and per-base qualities are unavailable. The CDR3 measures 14 amino acids from cysteine to phenylalanine. Kept here is only the CDR3 DNA, which spans 42 bases and is read in frame from base 1. Trimming takes 5 bases off V and 3 bases off J; junction bases not matched to a gene: 4. In light of the paper, this sample's time point label describes: patch test 3, about 24 weeks after DPC sensitization. The sample's treatment or condition, from its label and the paper: therapeutic diphenylcyclopropenone sensitization with weekly scalp DPC. At every patch-test visit, the blood draw took place before the patch test was put on. Patients were eligible if aged 18 to 70, diagnosed with alopecia and judged suitable for DPC therapy, and pregnant patients were excluded. Total RNA was extracted from unfractionated whole blood collected in Tempus Blood RNA tubes.

The rearrangement combines TRBV12-3 or TRBV12-4 with TRBJ2-7; 10 bases in the middle match TRBD2. The source was whole blood, collected in connection with sensitization to the hapten diphenylcyclopropenone (DPC). The TCR sequence derives from a woman aged 45-59 years with alopecia areata. Some clones in this sample may be carry-over from other donors' samples. The CDR3 sequence is CASSRTSGIYEQYF. The DNA sequence is as follows: TGTGCCAGCAGTCGCACTAGCGGGATCTACGAGCAGTACTTC.